A selection of T cell receptor beta chains follows, all from one sample in a study of T cells in narcolepsy. Measured with immunoSEQ multiplex PCR; TCRdb has only the in-frame clones, and not every one. The sample holds roughly 30,000 clones, 81% seen once. Source material: memory (CD45RA-) CD4+ T cells from blood. These receptors all stem from a human donor in good health. CDR3s include the opening cysteine and the closing phenylalanine or tryptophan. D genes are given only for firm matches. For some rows the clone size is stated as once, few or many, or as a class when expanded; others skip it.

TRBJ1-2 | once | TRBD1 | TRBV6-5 | TGTGCCAGCAGTACACCACAGGGGGGGTTTGGCTACACCTTC | CASSTPQGGFGYTF
TRBJ2-7 | - | - | TRBV6-5 | TGTGCCAGCAGCCCAGGGGCCAGCCTCTCCTACGAGCAGTACTTC | CASSPGASLSYEQYF
TRBJ1-1 | - | TRBD1 | TRBV5-6 | TGTGCCAGCAGCATGGGACAGGGTGGTACTGAAGCTTTCTTT | CASSMGQGGTEAFF
TRBJ1-5 | - | - | TRBV19 | TGTGCCAGTAGTCCAGGGATGCGACAGCCCCAGCATTTT | CASSPGMRQPQHF
TRBJ2-7 | - | - | TRBV6-5 | TGTGCCAGCAGTGAAGGGGGGATCGCCGCCGAGCAGTACTTC | CASSEGGIAAEQYF
TRBJ2-2 | - | - | TRBV19 | TGTGCCAGTAGACAGGGTTCCGGGGAGCTGTTTTTT | CASRQGSGELFF
TRBJ1-2 | - | - | TRBV27 | TGTGCCAGCGGGAACAGCCTTTCTAACTATGGCTACACCTTC | CASGNSLSNYGYTF
TRBJ2-2 | - | TRBD1 | TRBV19 | TGTGCCAGTATCCAGGGGGCGGGCACCGGGGAGCTGTTTTTT | CASIQGAGTGELFF
TRBJ1-5 | - | - | TRBV19 | TGTGCCAGTAGGGGGAAGGACAGTCCTAGCAATCAGCCCCAGCATTTT | CASRGKDSPSNQPQHF
TRBJ2-7 | few | - | TRBV21-1 | TGTGCCAGCAGCACAGGGAGGGCCGACGAGCAGTACTTC | CASSTGRADEQYF
TRBJ2-5 | - | - | TRBV7-3 | TGTGCCAGCAGCTTAAGCGGGGGCCAAGGGACCCAGTACTTC | CASSLSGGQGTQYF
TRBJ2-6 | - | - | TRBV19 | TGTGCCAGTAGTATTATGGCTTTATCTGGGGCCAACGTCCTGACTTTC | CASSIMALSGANVLTF
TRBJ1-1 | - | - | TRBV6-5 | TGTGCCAGCAGGATGGGGACGGAGGGCGAGGCTTTCTTT | CASRMGTEGEAFF
TRBJ2-1 | - | TRBD2 | TRBV2 | TGTGCCAGCAGGTCCGGCACTAGCGGGTGGAATGAGCAGTTCTTC | CASRSGTSGWNEQFF
TRBJ1-1 | - | - | TRBV19 | TGTGCCAGTACGTTCTGGCAGAAGAACACTGAAGCTTTCTTT | CASTFWQKNTEAFF
TRBJ2-3 | once | - | TRBV5-4 | TGTGCCAGCAGCTTGTGGCCAGGGAGGCGGGGAGAAACGCAGTATTTT | CASSLWPGRRGETQYF
TRBJ2-5 | - | - | TRBV5-1 | TGCGCCAGCAGCTTTTCCACCCAAGAGACCCAGTACTTC | CASSFSTQETQYF
TRBJ2-7 | - | TRBD2 | TRBV30 | TGTGCCTGGAGACGGGGTAGCGGGGGGGCCTACGAGCAGTACTTC | CAWRRGSGGAYEQYF
TRBJ2-5 | - | - | TRBV2 | TGTGCCAGCAGTGGAGCGGATCGAGAAGAGACCCAGTACTTC | CASSGADREETQYF
TRBJ2-1 | - | - | TRBV6-5 | TGTGCCAGCAGCCTCCTGGGCGATAATGAGCAGTTCTTC | CASSLLGDNEQFF
TRBJ1-1 | once | TRBD1 | TRBV5-8 | TGTGCCAGCAGCTTAGCTGACAGGGGCCTTGGAGCTTTCTTT | CASSLADRGLGAFF
TRBJ1-1 | few | - | TRBV18 | TGTGCCAGCTCAGCTGAGAGCGGGGGCCGCACTGAAGCTTTCTTT | CASSAESGGRTEAFF
TRBJ1-2 | - | - | TRBV19 | TGTGCCAGTAGGAACAGTGGCGGCTACACCTTC | CASRNSGGYTF
TRBJ1-5 | once | - | TRBV6-5 | TGTGCCAGCAGTGTAGGAAGGGAACAGCCCCAGCATTTT | CASSVGREQPQHF
TRBJ2-1 | - | TRBD1 | TRBV29-1 | TGCAGCGTTGGACAGGGGGGAGGCTTGGGTGAGCAGTTCTTC | CSVGQGGGLGEQFF
TRBJ1-1 | - | TRBD1 | TRBV7-8 | TGTGCCAGCAGCACGACAGGGACCTCCTCGGCTTTCTTT | CASSTTGTSSAFF
TRBJ1-2 | - | - | TRBV6-1 | TGTGCCAGCAGCCATCAGGCAGGGTATGGCTACACCTTC | CASSHQAGYGYTF
TRBJ1-6 | - | - | TRBV4-2 | TGTGCCAGCAGCCAAGATTTCCGGGACGGAGATTCACCCCTCCACTTT | CASSQDFRDGDSPLHF